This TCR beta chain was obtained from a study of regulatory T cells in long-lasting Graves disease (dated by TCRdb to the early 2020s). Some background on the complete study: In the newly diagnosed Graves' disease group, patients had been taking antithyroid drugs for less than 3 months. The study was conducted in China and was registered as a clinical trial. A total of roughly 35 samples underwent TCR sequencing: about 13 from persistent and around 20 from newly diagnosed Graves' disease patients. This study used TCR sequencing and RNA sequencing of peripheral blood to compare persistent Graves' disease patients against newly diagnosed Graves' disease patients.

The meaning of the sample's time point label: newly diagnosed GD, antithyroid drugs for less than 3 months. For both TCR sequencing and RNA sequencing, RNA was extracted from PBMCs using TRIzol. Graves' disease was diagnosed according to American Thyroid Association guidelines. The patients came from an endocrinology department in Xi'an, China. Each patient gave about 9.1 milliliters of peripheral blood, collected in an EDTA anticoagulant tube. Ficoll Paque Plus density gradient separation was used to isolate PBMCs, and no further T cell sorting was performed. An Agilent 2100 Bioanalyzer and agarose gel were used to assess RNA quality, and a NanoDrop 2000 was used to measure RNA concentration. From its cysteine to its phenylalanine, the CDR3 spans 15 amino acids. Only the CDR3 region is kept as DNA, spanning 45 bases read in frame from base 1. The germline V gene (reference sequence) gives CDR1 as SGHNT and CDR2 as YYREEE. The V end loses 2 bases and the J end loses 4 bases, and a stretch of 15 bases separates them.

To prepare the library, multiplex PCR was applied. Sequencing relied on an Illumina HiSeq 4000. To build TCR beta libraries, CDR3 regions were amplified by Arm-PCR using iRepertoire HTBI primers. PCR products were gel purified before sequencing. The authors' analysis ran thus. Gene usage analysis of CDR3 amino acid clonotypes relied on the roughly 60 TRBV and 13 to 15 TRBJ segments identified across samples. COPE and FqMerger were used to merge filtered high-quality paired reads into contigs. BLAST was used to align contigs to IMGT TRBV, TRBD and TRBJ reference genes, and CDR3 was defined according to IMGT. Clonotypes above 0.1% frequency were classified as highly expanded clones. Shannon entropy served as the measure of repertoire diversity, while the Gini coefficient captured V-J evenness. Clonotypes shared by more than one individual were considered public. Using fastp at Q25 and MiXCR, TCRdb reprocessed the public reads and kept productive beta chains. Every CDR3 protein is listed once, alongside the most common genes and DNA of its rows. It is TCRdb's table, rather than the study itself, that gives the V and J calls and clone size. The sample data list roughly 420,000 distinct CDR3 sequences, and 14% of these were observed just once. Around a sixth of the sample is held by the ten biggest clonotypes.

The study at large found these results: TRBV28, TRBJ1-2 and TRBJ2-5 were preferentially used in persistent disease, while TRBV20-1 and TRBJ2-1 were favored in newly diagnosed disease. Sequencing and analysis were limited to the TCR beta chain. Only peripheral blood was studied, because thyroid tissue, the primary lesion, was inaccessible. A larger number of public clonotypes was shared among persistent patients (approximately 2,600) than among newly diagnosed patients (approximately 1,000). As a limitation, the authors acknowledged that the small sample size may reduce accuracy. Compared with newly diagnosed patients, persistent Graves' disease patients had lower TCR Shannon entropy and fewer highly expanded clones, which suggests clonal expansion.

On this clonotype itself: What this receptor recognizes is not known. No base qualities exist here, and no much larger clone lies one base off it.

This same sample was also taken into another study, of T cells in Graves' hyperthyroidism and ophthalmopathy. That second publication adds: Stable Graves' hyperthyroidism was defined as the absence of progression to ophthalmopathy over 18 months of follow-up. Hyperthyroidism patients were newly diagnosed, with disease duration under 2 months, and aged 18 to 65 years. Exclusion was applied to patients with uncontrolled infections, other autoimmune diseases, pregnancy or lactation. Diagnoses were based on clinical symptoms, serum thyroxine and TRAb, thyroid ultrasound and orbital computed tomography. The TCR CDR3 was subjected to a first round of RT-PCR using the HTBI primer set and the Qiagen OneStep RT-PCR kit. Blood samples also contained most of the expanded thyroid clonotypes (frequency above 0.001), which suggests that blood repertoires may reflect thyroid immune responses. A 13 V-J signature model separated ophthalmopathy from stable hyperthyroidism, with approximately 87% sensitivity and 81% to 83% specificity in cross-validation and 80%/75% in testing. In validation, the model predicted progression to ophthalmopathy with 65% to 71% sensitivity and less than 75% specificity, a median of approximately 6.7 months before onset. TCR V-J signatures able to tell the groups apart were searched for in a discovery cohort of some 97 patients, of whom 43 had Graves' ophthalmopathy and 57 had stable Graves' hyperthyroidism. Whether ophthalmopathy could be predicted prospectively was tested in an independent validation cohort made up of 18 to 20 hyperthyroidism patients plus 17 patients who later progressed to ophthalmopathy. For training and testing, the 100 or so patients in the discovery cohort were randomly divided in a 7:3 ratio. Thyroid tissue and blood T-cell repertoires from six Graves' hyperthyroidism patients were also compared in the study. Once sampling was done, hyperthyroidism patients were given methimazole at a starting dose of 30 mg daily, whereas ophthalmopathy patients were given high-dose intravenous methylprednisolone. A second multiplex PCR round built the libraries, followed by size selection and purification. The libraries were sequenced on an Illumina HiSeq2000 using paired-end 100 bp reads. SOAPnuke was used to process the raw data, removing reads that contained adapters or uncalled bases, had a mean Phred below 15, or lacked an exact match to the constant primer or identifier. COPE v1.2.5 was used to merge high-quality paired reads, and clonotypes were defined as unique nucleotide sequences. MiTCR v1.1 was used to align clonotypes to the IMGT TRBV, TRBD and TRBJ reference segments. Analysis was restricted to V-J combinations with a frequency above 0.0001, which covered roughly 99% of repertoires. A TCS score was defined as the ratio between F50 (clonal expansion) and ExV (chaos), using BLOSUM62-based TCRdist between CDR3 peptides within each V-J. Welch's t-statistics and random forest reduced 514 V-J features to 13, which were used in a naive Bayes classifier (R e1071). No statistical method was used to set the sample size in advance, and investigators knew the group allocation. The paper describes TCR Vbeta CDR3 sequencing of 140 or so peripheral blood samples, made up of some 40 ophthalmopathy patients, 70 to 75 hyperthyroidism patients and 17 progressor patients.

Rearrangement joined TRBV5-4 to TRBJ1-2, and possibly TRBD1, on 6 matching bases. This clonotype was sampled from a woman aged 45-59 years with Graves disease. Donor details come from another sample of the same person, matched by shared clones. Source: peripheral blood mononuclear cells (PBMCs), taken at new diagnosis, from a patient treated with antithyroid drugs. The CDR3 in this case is CASSLGADRSYGYTF. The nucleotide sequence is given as TGTGCCAGCAGCTTAGGAGCTGACAGGAGCTATGGCTACACCTTC.